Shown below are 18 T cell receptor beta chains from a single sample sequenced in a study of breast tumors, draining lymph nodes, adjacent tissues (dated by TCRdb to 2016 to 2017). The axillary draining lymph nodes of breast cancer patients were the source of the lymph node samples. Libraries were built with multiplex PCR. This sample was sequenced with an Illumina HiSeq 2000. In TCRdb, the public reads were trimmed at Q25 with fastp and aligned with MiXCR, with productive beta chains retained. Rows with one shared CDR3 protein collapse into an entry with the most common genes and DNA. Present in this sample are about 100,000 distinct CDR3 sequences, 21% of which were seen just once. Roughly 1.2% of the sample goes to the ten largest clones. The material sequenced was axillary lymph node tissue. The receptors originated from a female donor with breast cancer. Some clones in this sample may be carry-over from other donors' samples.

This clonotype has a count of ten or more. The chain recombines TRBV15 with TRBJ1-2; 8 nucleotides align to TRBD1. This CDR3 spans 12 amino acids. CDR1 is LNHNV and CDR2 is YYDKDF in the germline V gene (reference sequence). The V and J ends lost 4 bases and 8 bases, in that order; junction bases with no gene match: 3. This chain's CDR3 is CATSTGQGGYTF. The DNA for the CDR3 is TGTGCCACCAGCACTGGACAGGGAGGCTACACCTTC.

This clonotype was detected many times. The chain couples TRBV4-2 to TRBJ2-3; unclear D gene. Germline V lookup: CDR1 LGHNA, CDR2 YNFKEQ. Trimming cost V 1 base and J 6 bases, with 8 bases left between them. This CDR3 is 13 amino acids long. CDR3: CASSQAVRDTQYF. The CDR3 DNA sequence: TGTGCCAGCAGCCAAGCGGTGCGGGATACGCAGTATTTT.

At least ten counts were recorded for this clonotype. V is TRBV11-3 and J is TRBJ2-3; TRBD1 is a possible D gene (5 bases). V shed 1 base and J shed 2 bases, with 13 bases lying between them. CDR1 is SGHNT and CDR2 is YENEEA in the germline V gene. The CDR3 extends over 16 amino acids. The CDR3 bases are TGTGCCAGCAGCTTAGGTTACAGGAGCAACACAGATACGCAGTATTTT. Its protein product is CASSLGYRSNTDTQYF.

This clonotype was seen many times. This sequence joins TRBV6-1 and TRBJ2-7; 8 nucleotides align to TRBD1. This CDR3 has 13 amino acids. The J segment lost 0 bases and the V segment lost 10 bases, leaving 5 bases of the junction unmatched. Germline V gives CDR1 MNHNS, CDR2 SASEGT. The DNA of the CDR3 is TGTGCCACCCAGGGGGCGAACTCCTACGAGCAGTACTTC. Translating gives CATQGANSYEQYF.

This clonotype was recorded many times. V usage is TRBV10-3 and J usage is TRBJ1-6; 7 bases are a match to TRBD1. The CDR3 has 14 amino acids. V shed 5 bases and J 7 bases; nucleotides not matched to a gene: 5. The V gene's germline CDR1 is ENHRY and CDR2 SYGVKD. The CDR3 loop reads CAISSQGENSPLHF. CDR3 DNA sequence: TGTGCCATCAGTTCTCAGGGGGAGAATTCACCCCTCCACTTT.

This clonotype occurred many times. DNA of the CDR3: TGCGCCAGCAGCTTGCAGGCCTCTGGAAACACCATATATTTT. Translated, it gives CASSLQASGNTIYF. V is TRBV5-1 and J is TRBJ1-3; D is unresolved. The CDR3 spans 14 residues. Trimming cost V 1 base and J 0 bases, with 5 bases left between them. Germline V gives CDR1 SGHRS, CDR2 YFSETQ.

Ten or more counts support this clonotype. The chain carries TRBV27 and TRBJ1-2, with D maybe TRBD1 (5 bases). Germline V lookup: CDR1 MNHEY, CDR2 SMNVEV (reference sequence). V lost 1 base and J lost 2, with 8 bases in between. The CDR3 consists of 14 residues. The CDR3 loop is CASSLYGGNYGYTF. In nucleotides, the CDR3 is TGTGCCAGCAGTTTATACGGGGGAAACTATGGCTACACCTTC.

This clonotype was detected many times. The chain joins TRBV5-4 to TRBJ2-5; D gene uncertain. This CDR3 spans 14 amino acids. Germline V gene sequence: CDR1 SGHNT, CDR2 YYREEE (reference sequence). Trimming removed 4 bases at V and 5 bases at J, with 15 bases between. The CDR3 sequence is CASSEAARHETQYF. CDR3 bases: TGTGCCAGCAGCGAGGCAGCACGGCACGAGACCCAGTACTTC.

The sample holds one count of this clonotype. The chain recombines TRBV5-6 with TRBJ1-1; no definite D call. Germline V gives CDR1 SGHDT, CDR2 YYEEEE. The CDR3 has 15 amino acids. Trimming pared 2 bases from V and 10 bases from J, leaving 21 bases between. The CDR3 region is CASSFRARSLIGAFF. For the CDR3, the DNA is TGTGCCAGCAGCTTTCGTGCGCGTTCCCTTATTGGAGCTTTCTTT.

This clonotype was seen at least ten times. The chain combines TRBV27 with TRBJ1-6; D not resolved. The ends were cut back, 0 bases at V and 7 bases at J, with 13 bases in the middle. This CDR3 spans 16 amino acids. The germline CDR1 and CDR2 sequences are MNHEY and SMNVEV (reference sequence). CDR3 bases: TGTGCCAGCAGTTTATCGAGAGGGCCCCAAAATTCACCCCTCCACTTT. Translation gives CASSLSRGPQNSPLHF.

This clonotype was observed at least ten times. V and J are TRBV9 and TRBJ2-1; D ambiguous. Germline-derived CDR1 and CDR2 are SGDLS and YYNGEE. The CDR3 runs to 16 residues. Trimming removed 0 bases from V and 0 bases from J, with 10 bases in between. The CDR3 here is CASSVGSYLSYNEQFF. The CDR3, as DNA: TGTGCCAGCAGCGTAGGGAGCTACCTCTCCTACAATGAGCAGTTCTTC.

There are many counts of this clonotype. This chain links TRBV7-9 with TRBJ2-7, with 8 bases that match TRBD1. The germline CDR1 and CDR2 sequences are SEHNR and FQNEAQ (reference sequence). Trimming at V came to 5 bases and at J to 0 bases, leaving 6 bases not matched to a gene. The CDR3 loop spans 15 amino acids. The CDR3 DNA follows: TGTGCCAGCAGCCTTACAGGGGGTTACTCCTACGAGCAGTACTTC. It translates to CASSLTGGYSYEQYF.

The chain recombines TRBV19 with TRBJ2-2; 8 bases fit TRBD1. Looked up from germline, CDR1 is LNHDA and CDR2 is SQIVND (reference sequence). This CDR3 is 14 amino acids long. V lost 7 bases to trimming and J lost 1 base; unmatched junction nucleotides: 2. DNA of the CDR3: TGTGCCAGTAAGGGGACAGGGAACACCGGGGAGCTGTTTTTT. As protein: CASKGTGNTGELFF.

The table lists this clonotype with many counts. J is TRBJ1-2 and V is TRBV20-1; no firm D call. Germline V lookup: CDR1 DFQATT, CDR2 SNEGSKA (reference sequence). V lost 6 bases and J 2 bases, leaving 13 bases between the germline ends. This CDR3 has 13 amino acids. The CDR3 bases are TGCAGTGCCCTCGGGTGGGAAAACTATGGCTACACCTTC. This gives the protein CSALGWENYGYTF.

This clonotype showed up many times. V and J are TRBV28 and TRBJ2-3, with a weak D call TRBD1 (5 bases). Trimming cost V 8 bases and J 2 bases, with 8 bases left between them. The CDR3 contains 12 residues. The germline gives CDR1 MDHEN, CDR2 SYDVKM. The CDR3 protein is CASGAITDTQYF. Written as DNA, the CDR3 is TGTGCCAGCGGGGCGATCACAGATACGCAGTATTTT.

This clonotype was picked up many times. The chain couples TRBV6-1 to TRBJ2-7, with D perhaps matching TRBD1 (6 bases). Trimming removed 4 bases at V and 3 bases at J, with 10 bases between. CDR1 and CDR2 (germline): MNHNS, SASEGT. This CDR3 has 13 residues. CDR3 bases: TGTGCCAGCAGTGGAGGACAGCGCTACGAGCAGTACTTC. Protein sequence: CASSGGQRYEQYF.

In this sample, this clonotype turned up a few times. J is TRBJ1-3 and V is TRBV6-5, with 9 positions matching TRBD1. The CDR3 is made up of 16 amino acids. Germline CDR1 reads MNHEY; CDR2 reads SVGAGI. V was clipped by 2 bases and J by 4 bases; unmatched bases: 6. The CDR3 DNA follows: TGTGCCAGCAGTTACGGGGACAGGGTGACCGGAAACACCATATATTTT. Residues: CASSYGDRVTGNTIYF.

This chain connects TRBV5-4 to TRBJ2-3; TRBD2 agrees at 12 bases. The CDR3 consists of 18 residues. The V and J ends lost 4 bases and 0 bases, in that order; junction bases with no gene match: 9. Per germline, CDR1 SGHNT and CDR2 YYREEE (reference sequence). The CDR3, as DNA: TGTGCCAGCAGCCTGAGGGGTACTAGCGGGGGGAGCACAGATACGCAGTATTTT. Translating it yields CASSLRGTSGGSTDTQYF.